This T cell receptor (beta chain) was identified in a study of blood T cell repertoires in COVID-19 (dated by TCRdb to 2020 to 2021). Study-level background: Collaborator samples came from the United States, Italy and Spain and covered acute and convalescent phases of COVID-19. The material from the prospective study consisted of cDNA or gDNA derived from T cells, B-cell-depleted T cells, or PBMCs. Deeply sampled blood TCRbeta repertoires from subjects exposed to, actively infected with, or recovered from COVID-19 were included in the dataset. The repertoires were made available in a free public database intended to serve as a resource for research on the immune response to SARS-CoV-2. The samples were drawn from two sources: the first 160 participants of the ongoing ImmuneRACE study, and 1,200 or so subjects contributed by 6 global collaborators. Sample metadata almost always included a de-identified subject ID, COVID-19 status, age in years and sex. Where available, HLA class I and class II types were obtained from metadata supplied by the sample provider rather than from assay-based typing. Broad study findings and their caveats: The quantity of clinical and demographic metadata differed by source and by participant and was supplied without curation.

The immunoSEQ Assay, a bias-controlled multiplex PCR, was used to amplify TCRbeta CDR3 regions from genomic DNA. The original methods were these. Nucleated cell counts per sample were estimated from amplification of reference gene primers within the assay. To quantify the absolute abundance of each unique TCRbeta CDR3 rearrangement, sequence reads were collapsed and filtered. Productive Simpson clonality was computed per sample as the square root of Simpson's diversity index over productive rearrangements. This is the immuneACCESS table as TCRdb keeps it, with only in-frame sequences that have V and J called. A part of the clones is gone; compared with another copy, unresolved V genes explain less than half, and the rest is unexplained. V and J calls and clone size come straight from that table; D and trimming were deduced from the DNA. In this sample the table shows fewer than 100,000 clones, 80% to 90% of which occur a single time. The ten largest account for around a sixth of the sample.

V is trimmed back by 0 bases and J by 4 bases, and the junction contains 7 bases that no gene match accounts for. CDR1 and CDR2, per the germline V gene (reference sequence), are MNHEY and SMNVEV. Spanning cysteine to phenylalanine, the CDR3 consists of 16 amino acids. Only the CDR3 region is kept as DNA, spanning 48 bases read in frame from base 1. Whole blood was collected in K2EDTA tubes by collaborating institutions according to the institutions' own protocols. Collaborator samples were shipped for TCRbeta analysis as frozen whole blood, isolated PBMCs, or DNA extracted from either sample type. Worth noting for this clone: Its cognate antigen has yet to be identified. No per-base quality is available; no much larger clone lies one base away.

What was sequenced was peripheral blood. The chain was built from TRBV27 and TRBJ1-2, with TRBD1 matching 8 junction bases. The receptor comes from a man aged 80 or over in a cohort sampled during active COVID-19. In nucleotide form, the sequence is TGTGCCAGCAGTTTATCCCCCTCCGACAGGGGCTATGGCTACACCTTC. Its protein product is CASSLSPSDRGYGYTF.